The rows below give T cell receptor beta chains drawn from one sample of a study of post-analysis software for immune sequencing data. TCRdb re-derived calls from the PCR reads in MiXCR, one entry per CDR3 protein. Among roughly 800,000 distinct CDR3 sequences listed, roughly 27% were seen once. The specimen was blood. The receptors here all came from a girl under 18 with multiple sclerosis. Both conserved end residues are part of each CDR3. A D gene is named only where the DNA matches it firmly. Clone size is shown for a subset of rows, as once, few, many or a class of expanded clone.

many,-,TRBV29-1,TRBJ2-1,TGCAGCGGCGTGATCCAGGGAGGCAATGAGCAGTTCTTC,CSGVIQGGNEQFF
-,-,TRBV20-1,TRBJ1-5,TGCAGTGCCAGCCCTTTCAATCAGCCCCAGCATTTT,CSASPFNQPQHF
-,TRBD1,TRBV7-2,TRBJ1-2,TGTGCCAACAGTCTGGGACAGTACTATGGCTACACCTTC,CANSLGQYYGYTF
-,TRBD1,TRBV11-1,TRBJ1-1,TGTGCCAGCAGATTACAGGGGGGAGGAACTGAAGCTTTCTTT,CASRLQGGGTEAFF
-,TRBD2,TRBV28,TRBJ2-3,TGTGCCGGAAATAGCGGGGGGGAGGCGGATACGCAGTATTTT,CAGNSGGEADTQYF
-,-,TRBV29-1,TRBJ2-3,TGCAGCCAGTTGGGGGAGTCGGCAGATACGCAGTATTTT,CSQLGESADTQYF
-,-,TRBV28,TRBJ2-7,TGTGCCAGCAGCTCCGGGGGTCCCTTCCTCTACGAGCAGTACTTC,CASSSGGPFLYEQYF
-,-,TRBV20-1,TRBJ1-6,TGCAGTGCTAGCGCCCCCGGGGGCTATAATTCACCCCTCCACTTT,CSASAPGGYNSPLHF
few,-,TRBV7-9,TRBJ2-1,TGTGCCAGCAGCCGCCGGTCCAGAACAGATTACAATGAGCAGTTCTTC,CASSRRSRTDYNEQFF
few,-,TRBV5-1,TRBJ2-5,TGCGCCAGCAGCTTAGCCAGGGTCAGGGAGACCCAGTACTTC,CASSLARVRETQYF
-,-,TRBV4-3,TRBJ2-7,TGCGCCAGCAGCCACGCGGGGAACGAGCAGTACTTC,CASSHAGNEQYF
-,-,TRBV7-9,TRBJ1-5,TGTGCCAGCAGCTTACCCGGGGGTCAGCCCCAGCATTTT,CASSLPGGQPQHF
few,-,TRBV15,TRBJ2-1,TGTGCCACCAGCAGATACCCCTACGGGACGGGCAATGAGCAGTTCTTC,CATSRYPYGTGNEQFF
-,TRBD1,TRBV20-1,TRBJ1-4,TGCAGTGCTCGCACGGGGACAGCTAATGAAAAACTGTTTTTT,CSARTGTANEKLFF
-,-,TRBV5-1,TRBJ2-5,TGCGCCAGCAGCTTGGTGGCCAGTGCCCAGGAGACCCAGTACTTC,CASSLVASAQETQYF
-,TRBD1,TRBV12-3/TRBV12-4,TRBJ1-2,TGTGCCAGCCGGGGACAGCTTTCTAACTATGGCTACACCTTC,CASRGQLSNYGYTF
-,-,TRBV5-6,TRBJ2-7,TGTGCCAGCAGCAGTATGGGGACGGCCTACGAGCAGTACTTC,CASSSMGTAYEQYF
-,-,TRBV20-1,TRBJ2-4,TGCAGTGCTAGGGCCGGGGGTATGAACATTCAGTACTTC,CSARAGGMNIQYF
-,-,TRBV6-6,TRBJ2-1,TGTGCCAGCAACGAAGACTCCTACAATGAGCAGTTCTTC,CASNEDSYNEQFF
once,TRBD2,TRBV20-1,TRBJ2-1,TGCAGTGCTAGAGTGGGACTAGCGGGGTATGAGCAGTTCTTC,CSARVGLAGYEQFF
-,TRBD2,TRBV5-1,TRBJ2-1,TGCGCCAGCAGCCCCACTAGCGGGTTCTCCTACAATGAGCAGTTCTTC,CASSPTSGFSYNEQFF
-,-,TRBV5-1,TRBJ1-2,TGCGCCAGCAGCTTGGACCCCCGGGGGGACTGTGGCTACACCTTC,CASSLDPRGDCGYTF
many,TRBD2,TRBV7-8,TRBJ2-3,TGTGCCAGCAGCTTAGCCCGGGGTAGCGGGCACACAGATACGCAGTATTTT,CASSLARGSGHTDTQYF
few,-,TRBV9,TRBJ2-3,TGTGCCAGCAGCCCCCGGAGCGCAGATACGCAGTATTTT,CASSPRSADTQYF
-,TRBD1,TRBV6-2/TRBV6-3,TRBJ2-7,TGTGCCAGCAGACGAGCGCCGGGGACAGCCGAGCAGTACTTC,CASRRAPGTAEQYF
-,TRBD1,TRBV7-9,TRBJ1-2,TGTGCCAGCAGCTCCGACGGGACAGGGAACTATGGCTACACCTTC,CASSSDGTGNYGYTF
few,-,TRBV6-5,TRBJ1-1,TGTGCCAGCAGCCGAGGACGGATTGAAGCTTTCTTT,CASSRGRIEAFF
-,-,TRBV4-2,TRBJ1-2,TGTGCCAGCAGCCAAGATTGGCGGGGGCGGGATGGCTACACCTTC,CASSQDWRGRDGYTF
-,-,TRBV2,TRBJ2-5,TGTGCCAGCAGTGGGGCTCGGGGAGAGACCCAGTACTTC,CASSGARGETQYF
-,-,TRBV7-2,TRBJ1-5,TGTGCCAGCAGTCCTAGGGACGCCCCAGGGGGCAATCAGCCCCAGCATTTT,CASSPRDAPGGNQPQHF
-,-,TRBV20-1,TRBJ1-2,TGCAGTGCCTCGAACAGGGACTATGGCTACACCTTC,CSASNRDYGYTF
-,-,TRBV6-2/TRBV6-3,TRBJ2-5,TGTGCCAGCAACTACCGCGACCCTGGCGTGGAGACCCAGTACTTC,CASNYRDPGVETQYF
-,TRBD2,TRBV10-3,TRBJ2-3,TGTGCCATCACGACCGGACTAGCGGGAGTCACAGATACGCAGTATTTT,CAITTGLAGVTDTQYF